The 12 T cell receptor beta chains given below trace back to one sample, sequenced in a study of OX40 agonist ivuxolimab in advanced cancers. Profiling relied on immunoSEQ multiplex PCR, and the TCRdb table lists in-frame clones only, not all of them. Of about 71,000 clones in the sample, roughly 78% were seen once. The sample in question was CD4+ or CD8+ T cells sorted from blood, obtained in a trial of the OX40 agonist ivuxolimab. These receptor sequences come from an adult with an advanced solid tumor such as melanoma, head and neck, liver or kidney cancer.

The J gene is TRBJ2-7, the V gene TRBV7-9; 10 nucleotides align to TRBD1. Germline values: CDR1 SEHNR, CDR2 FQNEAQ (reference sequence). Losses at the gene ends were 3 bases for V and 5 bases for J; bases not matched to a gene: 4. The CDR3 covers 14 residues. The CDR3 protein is CASSFDRGQDEQYF. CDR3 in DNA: TGTGCCAGCAGCTTCGACAGGGGGCAGGACGAGCAGTACTTC.

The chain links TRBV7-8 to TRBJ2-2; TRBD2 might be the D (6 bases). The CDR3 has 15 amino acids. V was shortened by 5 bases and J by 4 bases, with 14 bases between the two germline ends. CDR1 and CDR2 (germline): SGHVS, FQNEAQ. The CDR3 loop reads CASSLEDYPTGELFF. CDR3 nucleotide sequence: TGTGCCAGCAGCCTCGAGGACTATCCCACCGGGGAGCTGTTTTTT. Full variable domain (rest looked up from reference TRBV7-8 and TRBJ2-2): GAGVSQSPRYKVAKRGQDVALRCDPISGHVSLFWYQQALGQGPEFLTYFQNEAQLDKSGLPSDRFFAERPEGSVSTLKIQRTQQEDSAVYLCASSLEDYPTGELFFGEGSRLTVL.

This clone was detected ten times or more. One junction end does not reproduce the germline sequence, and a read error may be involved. The CDR3 nucleotides read TGTGCCTGGAGCAGACTCGGGACTAGCGGATCCTACGGGCAGTACTTC. This encodes CAWSRLGTSGSYGQYF. The chain recombines TRBV30 with TRBJ2-7, with 11 positions matching TRBD2. Germline CDR1 and CDR2: GTSNPN and SVGIG (reference sequence). The CDR3 contains 16 residues.

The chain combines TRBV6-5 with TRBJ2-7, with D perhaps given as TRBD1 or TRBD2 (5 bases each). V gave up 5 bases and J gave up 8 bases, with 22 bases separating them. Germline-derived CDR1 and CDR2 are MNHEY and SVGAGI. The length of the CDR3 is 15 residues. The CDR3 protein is CASSPSGTNGPKQYF. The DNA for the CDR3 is TGTGCCAGCAGTCCATCCGGGACCAACGGACCAAAGCAGTACTTC.

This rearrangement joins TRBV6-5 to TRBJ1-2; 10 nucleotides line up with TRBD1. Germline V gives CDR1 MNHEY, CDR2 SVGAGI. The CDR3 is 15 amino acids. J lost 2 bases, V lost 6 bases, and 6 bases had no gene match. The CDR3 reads CASRGDRGWNYGYTF. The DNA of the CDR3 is TGTGCCAGCAGGGGGGACAGGGGATGGAACTATGGCTACACCTTC.

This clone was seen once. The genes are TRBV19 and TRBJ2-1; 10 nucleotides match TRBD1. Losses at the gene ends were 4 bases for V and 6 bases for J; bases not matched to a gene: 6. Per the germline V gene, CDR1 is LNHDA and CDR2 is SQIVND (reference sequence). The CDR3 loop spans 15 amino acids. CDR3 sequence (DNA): TGTGCCAGTAGTAAAAGGACAGGGGGAGGCAATGAGCAGTTCTTC. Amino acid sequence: CASSKRTGGGNEQFF.

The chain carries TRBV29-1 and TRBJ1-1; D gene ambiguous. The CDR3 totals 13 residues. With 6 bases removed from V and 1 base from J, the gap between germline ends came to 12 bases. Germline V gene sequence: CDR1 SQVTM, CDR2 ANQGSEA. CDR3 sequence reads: CSVVTSANTEAFF. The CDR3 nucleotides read TGCAGCGTCGTTACCTCAGCGAACACTGAAGCTTTCTTT.

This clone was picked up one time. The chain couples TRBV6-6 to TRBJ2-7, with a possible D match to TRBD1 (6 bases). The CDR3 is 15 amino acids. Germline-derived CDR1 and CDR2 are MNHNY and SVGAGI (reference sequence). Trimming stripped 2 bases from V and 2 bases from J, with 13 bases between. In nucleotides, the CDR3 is TGTGCCAGCAGTTACAGGGGCCAGGGGACCTACGAGCAGTACTTC. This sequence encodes CASSYRGQGTYEQYF.

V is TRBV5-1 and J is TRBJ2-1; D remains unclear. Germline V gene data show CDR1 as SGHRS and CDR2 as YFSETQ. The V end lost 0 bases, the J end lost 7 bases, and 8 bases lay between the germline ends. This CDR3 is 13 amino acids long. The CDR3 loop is CASSLEGRNEQFF. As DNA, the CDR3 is TGCGCCAGCAGCTTGGAAGGGCGTAATGAGCAGTTCTTC.

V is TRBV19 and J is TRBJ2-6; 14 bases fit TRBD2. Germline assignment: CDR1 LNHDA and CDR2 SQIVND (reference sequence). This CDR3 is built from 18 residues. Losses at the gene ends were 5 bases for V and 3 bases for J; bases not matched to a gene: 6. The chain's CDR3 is CASSSQGLAGVGANVLTF. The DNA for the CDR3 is TGTGCCAGTAGTTCACAGGGACTAGCGGGAGTTGGGGCCAACGTCCTGACTTTC.

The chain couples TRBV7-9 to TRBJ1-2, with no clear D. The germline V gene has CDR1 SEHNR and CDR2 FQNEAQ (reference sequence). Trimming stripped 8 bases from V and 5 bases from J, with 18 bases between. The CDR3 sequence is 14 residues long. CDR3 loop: CASSRPGALYGYTF. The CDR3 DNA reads TGTGCCAGCTCCCGCCCAGGCGCCCTATATGGCTACACCTTC.

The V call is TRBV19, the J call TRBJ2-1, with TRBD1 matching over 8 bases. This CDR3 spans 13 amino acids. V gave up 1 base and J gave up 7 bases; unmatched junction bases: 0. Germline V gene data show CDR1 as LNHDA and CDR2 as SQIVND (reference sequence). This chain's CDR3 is CASSIGTGNEQFF. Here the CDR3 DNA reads TGTGCCAGTAGTATAGGGACAGGGAATGAGCAGTTCTTC. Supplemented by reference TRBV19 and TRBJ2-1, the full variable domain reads DGGITQSPKYLFRKEGQNVTLSCEQNLNHDAMYWYRQDPGQGLRLIYYSQIVNDFQKGDIAEGYSVSREKKESFPLTVTSAQKNPTAFYLCASSIGTGNEQFFGPGTRLTVL.